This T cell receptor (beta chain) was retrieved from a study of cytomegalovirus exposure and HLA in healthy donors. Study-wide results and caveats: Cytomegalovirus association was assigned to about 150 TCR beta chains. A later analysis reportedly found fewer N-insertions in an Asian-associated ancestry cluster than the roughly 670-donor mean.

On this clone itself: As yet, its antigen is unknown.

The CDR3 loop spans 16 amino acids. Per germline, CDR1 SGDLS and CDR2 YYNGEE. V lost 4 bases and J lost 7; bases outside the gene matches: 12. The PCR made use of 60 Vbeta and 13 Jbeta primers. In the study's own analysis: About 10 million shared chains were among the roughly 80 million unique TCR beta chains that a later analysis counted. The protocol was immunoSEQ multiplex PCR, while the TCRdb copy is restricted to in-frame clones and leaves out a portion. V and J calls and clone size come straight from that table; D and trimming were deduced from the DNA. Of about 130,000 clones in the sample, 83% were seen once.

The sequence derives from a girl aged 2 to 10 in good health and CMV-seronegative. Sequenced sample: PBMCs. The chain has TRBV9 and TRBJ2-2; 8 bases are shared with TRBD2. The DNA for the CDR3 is TGTGCCAGCAGCCCCGTTGGGGGACTAGGTCACGGGGAGCTGTTTTTT. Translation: CASSPVGGLGHGELFF.